The 8 T cell receptor beta chains below all came from one sample that was sequenced in a study of blood T cell repertoires in COVID-19. Produced via immunoSEQ multiplex PCR; TCRdb's table is partial and in-frame only. Among approximately 70,000 clones listed, 70% to 90% were seen once. The sequenced sample consisted of peripheral blood. Every receptor here comes from a woman aged 50 to 65 with COVID-19, enrolled during active disease.

The chain employs TRBV30 and TRBJ2-1, with D possibly TRBD1 on 5 matching bases. The length of the CDR3 is 15 residues. Germline CDR1 reads GTSNPN; CDR2 reads SVGIG (reference sequence). Trimming removed 4 bases from V and 4 bases from J, with 17 bases in between. As DNA, the CDR3 is TGTGCCTGGACCTGGGGAAGGGGCATATACAATGAGCAGTTCTTC. This translates into CAWTWGRGIYNEQFF.

This chain links TRBV5-4 with TRBJ2-3; a weak D match, TRBD1 (5 bases). The germline V gene encodes CDR1 SGHNT and CDR2 YYREEE (reference sequence). The CDR3 covers 13 residues. V was cut by 4 bases and J by 6 bases, with 12 bases left in between. The CDR3 DNA follows: TGTGCCAGCAGCCTACCAGCAGGGGATACGCAGTATTTT. It specifies CASSLPAGDTQYF.

This chain connects TRBV6-1 to TRBJ1-4; 7 bases agree with TRBD1. The CDR3 is 12 residues long. From germline, CDR1 is MNHNS and CDR2 SASEGT. V gave up 3 bases and J gave up 13 bases; unmatched junction bases: 5. CDR3 protein: CASSDTGTVLFF. CDR3 DNA: TGTGCCAGCAGTGATACGGGGACAGTACTGTTTTTT.

The V gene is TRBV5-6, the J gene TRBJ2-7; 7 nucleotides agree with TRBD1. Germline V gene data show CDR1 as SGHDT and CDR2 as YYEEEE. Trimming took 4 bases from V and 3 from J; bases not matched to a gene: 13. There are 16 residues in the CDR3. CDR3 loop: CASSLTPDRAFYEQYF. The CDR3 DNA reads TGTGCCAGCAGCCTAACGCCTGACAGGGCATTCTACGAGCAGTACTTC.

The chain uses TRBV5-4 and TRBJ2-3; D uncertain. Trimming removed 0 bases from V and 6 bases from J, with 8 bases in between. The CDR3 contains 13 residues. Germline V gives CDR1 SGHNT, CDR2 YYREEE (reference sequence). CDR3 amino acids: CASSLAPSDTQYF. CDR3 bases: TGTGCCAGCAGCTTGGCTCCTTCTGATACGCAGTATTTT.

The chain recombines TRBV4-2 with TRBJ1-5, with 8 bases matching TRBD1. The CDR3 sequence is 17 residues long. The germline gives CDR1 LGHNA, CDR2 YNFKEQ. Losses at the gene ends were 1 base for V and 6 bases for J; bases not matched to a gene: 11. CDR3 in amino acids: CASSQAPARGRRQPQHF. Written as DNA, the CDR3 is TGTGCCAGCAGCCAAGCGCCAGCCAGGGGGCGCCGTCAGCCCCAGCATTTT.

This chain connects TRBV28 to TRBJ2-5; 8 bases match TRBD2. Unmatched junction bases numbered 4, after V lost 6 bases and J lost 4 bases. The CDR3 length is 13 residues. CDR1 is MDHEN, CDR2 SYDVKM, per germline. Here the CDR3 reads CASSPRGGETQYF. As DNA, the CDR3 is TGTGCCAGCAGCCCCCGGGGGGGAGAGACCCAGTACTTC.

The chain joins TRBV5-4 to TRBJ2-7, with D perhaps TRBD1 (5 bases). The CDR3 sequence is 14 residues long. CDR1 and CDR2 (germline): SGHNT, YYREEE (reference sequence). The V end was cut by 0 bases, the J end by 3 bases, with 10 bases between. The CDR3 DNA sequence: TGTGCCAGCAGCTTGGGCGCCAGGGACTACGAGCAGTACTTC. Translation gives CASSLGARDYEQYF.